This T cell receptor (beta chain) was sequenced during a study of Ad26.COV2.S vaccination and SARS-CoV-2 variants. About the research overall: Donor allocation was to the COV1001 Ad26.COV2.S trial arm. General study points: It was reported that spike-specific CD8+ and CD4+ T cell responses were substantially broad after vaccination.

Concerning this clone itself: Its target is not known.

This CDR3 comprises 13 residues. Between the trimmed V and J ends, which lost 4 bases and 1 base, there was a span of 8 bases. Per the germline V gene, CDR1 is MNHEY and CDR2 is SMNVEV (reference sequence). Repertoires were generated with immunoSEQ multiplex PCR, while TCRdb's copy carries only in-frame clones and drops some. The data show around 270,000 clones, roughly 89% seen once. Treatment of the sample: roughly 20 received Ad26.COV2.S at low or high dose, single or two shots; 5 received placebo; per-sample allocation not given. Day 63 after the first injection of vaccine or placebo was the sampling time. Donor was an adult aged 18-55 years in Boston.

Sample: peripheral blood, taken in a trial of Ad26.COV2.S vaccine versus placebo. The receptor's source is a person aged 18-60 years who received the Ad26.COV2.S COVID-19 vaccine or a placebo. The chain carries TRBV27 and TRBJ2-7; D is ambiguous. The CDR3 DNA follows: TGTGCCAGCAGTTACCGAGTTTCCTACGAGCAGTACTTC. Residues: CASSYRVSYEQYF.